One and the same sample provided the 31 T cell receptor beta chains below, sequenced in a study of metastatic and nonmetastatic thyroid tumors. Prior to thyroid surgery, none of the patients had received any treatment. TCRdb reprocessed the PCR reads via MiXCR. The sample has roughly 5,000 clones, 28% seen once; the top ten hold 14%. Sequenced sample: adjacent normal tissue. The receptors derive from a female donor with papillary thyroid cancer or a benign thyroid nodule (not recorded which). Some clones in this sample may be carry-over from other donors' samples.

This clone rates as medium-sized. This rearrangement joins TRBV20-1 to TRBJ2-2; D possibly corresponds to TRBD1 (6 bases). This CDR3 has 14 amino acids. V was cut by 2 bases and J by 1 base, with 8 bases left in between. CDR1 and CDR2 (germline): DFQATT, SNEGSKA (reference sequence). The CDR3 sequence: CSARKQGNTGELFF. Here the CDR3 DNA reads TGCAGTGCTAGAAAACAGGGGAACACCGGGGAGCTGTTTTTT.

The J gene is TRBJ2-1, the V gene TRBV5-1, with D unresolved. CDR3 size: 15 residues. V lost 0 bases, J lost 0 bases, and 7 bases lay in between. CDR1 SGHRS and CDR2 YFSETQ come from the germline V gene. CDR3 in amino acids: CASSLGDLSYNEQFF. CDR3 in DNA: TGCGCCAGCAGCTTGGGAGATCTCTCCTACAATGAGCAGTTCTTC.

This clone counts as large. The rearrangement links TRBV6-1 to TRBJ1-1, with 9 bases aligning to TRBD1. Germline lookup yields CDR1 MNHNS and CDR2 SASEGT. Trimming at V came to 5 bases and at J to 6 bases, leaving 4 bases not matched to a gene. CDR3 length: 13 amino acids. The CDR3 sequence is CASSQQGAAEAFF. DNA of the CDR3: TGTGCCAGCAGTCAACAGGGGGCAGCTGAAGCTTTCTTT.

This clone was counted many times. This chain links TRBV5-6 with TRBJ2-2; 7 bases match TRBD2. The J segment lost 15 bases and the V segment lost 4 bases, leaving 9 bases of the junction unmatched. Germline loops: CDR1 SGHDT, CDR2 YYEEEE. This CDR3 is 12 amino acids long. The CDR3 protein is CASSKSRGRVFF. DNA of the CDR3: TGTGCCAGCAGCAAGTCGCGGGGGAGGGTGTTTTTT.

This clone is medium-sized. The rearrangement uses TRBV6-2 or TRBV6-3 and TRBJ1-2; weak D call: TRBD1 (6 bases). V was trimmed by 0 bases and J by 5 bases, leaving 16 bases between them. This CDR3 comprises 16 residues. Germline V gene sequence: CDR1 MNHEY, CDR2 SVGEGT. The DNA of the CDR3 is TGTGCCAGCAGTTACTCGTCAACAGGGTCCCTTTATGGCTACACCTTC. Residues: CASSYSSTGSLYGYTF.

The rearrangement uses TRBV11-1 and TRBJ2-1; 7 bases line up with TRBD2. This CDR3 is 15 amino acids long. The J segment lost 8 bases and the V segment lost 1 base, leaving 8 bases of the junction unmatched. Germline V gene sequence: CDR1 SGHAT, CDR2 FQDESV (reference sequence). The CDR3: CASSLEDSGWDEQFF. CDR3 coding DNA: TGTGCCAGCAGCTTAGAGGATAGCGGGTGGGATGAGCAGTTCTTC.

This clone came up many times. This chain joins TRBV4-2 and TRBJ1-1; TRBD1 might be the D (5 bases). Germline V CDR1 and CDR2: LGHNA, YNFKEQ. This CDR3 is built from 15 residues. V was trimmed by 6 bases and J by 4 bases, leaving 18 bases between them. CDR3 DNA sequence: TGTGCCAGCAGTCGTGACCAGGGAAGGTCCACTGAAGCTTTCTTT. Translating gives CASSRDQGRSTEAFF.

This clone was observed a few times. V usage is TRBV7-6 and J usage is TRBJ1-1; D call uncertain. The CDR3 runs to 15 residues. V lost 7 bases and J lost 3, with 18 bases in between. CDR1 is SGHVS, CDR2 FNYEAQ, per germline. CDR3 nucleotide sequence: TGTGCCAGCATCTCCCGACCCTTCGGGGACACTGAAGCTTTCTTT. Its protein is CASISRPFGDTEAFF.

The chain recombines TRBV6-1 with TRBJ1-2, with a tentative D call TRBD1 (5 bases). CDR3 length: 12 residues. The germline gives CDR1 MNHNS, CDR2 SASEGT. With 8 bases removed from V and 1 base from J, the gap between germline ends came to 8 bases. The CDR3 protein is CASQGFNYGYTF. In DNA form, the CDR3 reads TGTGCCAGCCAGGGTTTTAACTATGGCTACACCTTC.

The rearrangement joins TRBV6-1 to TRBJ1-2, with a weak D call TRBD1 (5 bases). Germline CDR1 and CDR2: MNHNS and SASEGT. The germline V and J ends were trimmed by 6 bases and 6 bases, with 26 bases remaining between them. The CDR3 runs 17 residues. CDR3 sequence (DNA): TGTGCCAGCAGACCCCGATGGAGGGGCGCGGGTGGCCATGGCTACACCTTC. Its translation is CASRPRWRGAGGHGYTF.

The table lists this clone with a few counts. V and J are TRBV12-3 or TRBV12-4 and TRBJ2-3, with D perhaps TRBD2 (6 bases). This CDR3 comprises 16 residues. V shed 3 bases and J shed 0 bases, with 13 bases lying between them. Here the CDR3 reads CASSFVGRPSTDTQYF. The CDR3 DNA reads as TGTGCCAGCAGTTTTGTAGGGAGGCCTAGCACAGATACGCAGTATTTT.

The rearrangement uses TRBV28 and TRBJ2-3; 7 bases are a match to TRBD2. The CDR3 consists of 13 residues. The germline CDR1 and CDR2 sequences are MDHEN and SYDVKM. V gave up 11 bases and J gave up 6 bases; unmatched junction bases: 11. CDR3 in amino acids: CAVQGRGADTQYF. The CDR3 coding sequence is TGTGCCGTACAAGGGAGGGGCGCGGATACGCAGTATTTT.

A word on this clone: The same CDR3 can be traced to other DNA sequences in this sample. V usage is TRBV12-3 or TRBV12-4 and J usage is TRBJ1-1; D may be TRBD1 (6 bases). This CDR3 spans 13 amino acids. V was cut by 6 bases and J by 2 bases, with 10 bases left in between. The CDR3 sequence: CASRLQGNTEAFF. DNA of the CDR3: TGTGCCAGCAGATTACAGGGTAACACTGAAGCTTTCTTT.

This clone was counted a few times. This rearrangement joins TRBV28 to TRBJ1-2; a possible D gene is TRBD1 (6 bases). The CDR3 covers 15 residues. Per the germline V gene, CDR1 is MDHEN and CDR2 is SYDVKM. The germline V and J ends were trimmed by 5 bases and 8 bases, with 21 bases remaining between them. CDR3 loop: CASSAGQSQVEGYTF. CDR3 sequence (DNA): TGTGCCAGCAGTGCGGGACAATCCCAAGTGGAGGGCTACACCTTC.

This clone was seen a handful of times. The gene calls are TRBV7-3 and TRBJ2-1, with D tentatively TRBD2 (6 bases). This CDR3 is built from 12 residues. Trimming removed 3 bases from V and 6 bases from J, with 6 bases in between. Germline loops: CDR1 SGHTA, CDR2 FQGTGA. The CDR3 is CASSFSGNEQFF. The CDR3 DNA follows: TGTGCCAGCAGCTTTAGCGGCAATGAGCAGTTCTTC.

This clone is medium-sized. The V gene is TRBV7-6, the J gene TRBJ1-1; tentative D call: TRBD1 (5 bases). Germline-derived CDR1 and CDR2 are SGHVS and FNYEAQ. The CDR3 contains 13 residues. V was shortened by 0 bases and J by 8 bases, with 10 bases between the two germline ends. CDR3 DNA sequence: TGTGCCAGCAGCTTAGCACAGGAAGGAGAAGCTTTCTTT. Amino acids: CASSLAQEGEAFF.

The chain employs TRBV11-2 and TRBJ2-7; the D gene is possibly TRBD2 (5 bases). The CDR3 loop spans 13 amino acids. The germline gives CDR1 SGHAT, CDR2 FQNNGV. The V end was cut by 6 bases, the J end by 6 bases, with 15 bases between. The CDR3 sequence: CASSSGSLFEQYF. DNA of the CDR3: TGTGCCAGCAGTTCGGGGAGTCTATTCGAGCAGTACTTC.

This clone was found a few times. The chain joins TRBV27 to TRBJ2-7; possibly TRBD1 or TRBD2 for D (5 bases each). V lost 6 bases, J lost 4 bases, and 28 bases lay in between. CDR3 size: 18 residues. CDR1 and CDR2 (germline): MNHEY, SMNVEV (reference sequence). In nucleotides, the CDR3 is TGTGCCAGCAGCCCCCCCCACCCGGCCCGGGGCCCCTTATACGAGCAGTACTTC. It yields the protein CASSPPHPARGPLYEQYF.

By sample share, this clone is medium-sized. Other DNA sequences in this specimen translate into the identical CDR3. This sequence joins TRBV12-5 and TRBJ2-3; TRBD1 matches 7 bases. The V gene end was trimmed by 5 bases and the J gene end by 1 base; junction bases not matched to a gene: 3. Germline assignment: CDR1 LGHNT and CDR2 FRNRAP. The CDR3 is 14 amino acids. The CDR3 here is CASGRGQGTDTQYF. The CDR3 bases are TGTGCTAGTGGTCGCGGACAGGGCACAGATACGCAGTATTTT.

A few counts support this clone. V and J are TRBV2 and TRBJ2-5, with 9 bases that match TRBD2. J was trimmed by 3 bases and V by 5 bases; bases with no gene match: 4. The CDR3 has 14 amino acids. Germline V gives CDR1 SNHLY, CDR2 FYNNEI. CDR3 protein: CASSRAGGEETQYF. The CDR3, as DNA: TGTGCCAGCAGTAGAGCGGGGGGAGAAGAGACCCAGTACTTC.

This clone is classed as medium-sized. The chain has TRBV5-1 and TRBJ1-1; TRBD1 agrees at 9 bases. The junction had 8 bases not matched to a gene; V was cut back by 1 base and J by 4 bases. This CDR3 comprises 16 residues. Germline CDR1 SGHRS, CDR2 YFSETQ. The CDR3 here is CASSLSQGAGSTEAFF. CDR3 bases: TGCGCCAGCAGCTTGTCACAGGGGGCCGGTAGCACTGAAGCTTTCTTT.

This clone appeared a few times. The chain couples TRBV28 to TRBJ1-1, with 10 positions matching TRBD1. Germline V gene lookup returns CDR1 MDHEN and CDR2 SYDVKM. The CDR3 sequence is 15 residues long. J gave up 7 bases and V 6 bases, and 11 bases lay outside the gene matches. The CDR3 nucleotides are TGTGCCAGCAGCCACCGATCGACAGGGGGCCGTGAAGCTTTCTTT. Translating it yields CASSHRSTGGREAFF.

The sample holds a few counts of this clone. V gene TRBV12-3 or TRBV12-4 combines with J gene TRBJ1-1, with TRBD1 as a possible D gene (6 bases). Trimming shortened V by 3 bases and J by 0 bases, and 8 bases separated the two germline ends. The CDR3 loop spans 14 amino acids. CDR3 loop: CASSLGALNTEAFF. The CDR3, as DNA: TGTGCCAGCAGTTTGGGGGCTTTGAACACTGAAGCTTTCTTT.

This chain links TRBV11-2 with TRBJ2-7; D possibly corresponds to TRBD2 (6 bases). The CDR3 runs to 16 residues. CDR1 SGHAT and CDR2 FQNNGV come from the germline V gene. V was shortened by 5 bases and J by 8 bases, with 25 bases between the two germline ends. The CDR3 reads CASSPVDYSFPGKQYF. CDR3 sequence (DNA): TGTGCCAGCAGCCCAGTGGACTATTCGTTCCCCGGCAAGCAGTACTTC.

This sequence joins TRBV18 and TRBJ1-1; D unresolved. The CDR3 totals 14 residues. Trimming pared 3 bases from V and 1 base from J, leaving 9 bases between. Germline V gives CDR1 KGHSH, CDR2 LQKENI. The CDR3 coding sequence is TGTGCCAGCTCACCGGTTCACGGGAACACTGAAGCTTTCTTT. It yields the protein CASSPVHGNTEAFF.

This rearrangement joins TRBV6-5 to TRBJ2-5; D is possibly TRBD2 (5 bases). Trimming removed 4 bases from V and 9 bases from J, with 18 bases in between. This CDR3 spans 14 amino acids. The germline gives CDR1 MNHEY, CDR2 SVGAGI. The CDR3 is CASSWTTEGRAQYF. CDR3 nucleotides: TGTGCCAGCAGTTGGACCACCGAGGGAAGGGCCCAGTACTTC.

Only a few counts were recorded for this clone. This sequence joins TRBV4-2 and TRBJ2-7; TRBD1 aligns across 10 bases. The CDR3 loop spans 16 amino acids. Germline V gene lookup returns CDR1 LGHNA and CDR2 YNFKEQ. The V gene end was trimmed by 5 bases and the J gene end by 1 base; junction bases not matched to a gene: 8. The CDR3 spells CASSYSGTGESYEQYF. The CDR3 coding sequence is TGTGCCAGCAGCTATTCCGGGACAGGGGAATCCTACGAGCAGTACTTC.

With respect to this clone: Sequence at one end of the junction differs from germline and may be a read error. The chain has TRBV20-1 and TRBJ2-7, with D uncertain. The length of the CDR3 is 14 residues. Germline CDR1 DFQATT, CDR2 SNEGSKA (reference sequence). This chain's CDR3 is CSASPPTRTYEQCF. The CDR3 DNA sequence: TGCAGTGCCTCTCCGCCTACAAGGACCTACGAGCAGTGCTTC.

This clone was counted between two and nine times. CDR3 DNA: TGCGCCAGCAGCTTAAGGGTTTTCTACGAGCAGTACTTC. Its translation: CASSLRVFYEQYF. V gene TRBV5-1 combines with J gene TRBJ2-7; D uncertain. Germline V CDR1 and CDR2: SGHRS, YFSETQ. This CDR3 region has 13 residues. With 2 bases removed from V and 3 bases from J, the gap between germline ends came to 9 bases.

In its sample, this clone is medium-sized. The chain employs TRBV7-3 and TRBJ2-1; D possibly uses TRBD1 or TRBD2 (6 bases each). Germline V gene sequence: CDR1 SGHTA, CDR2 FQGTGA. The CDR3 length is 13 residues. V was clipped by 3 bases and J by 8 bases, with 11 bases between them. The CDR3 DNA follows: TGTGCCAGCAGCTTGCACAGGGACTATGAGCAGTTCTTC. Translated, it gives CASSLHRDYEQFF. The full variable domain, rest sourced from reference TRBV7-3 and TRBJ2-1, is GAGVSQTPSNKVTEKGKYVELRCDPISGHTALYWYRQSLGQGPEFLIYFQGTGAADDSGLPNDRFFAVRPEGSVSTLKIQRTERGDSAVYLCASSLHRDYEQFFGPGTRLTVL.

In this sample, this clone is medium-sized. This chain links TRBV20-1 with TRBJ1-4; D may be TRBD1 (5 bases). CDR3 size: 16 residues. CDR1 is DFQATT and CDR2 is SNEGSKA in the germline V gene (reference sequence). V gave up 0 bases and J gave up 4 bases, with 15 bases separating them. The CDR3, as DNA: TGCAGTGCTAGAGATAATCGCCGGGACTATAATGAAAAACTGTTTTTT. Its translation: CSARDNRRDYNEKLFF.